This TCR delta chain was identified during a study of Vδ1+ human thymocytes. Overall study findings and caveats: Thymic delta-chain repertoires held roughly 19% Vdelta2 sequences and few Vdelta3, despite high sort purity. Donors shared many TRG clonotypes but few TRD clonotypes. Thymic TRG and TRD repertoires appeared highly polyclonal.

The template was reverse-transcribed extracted RNA. CDR3 amplicons came from multiplex PCR with pooled V-gene forward and constant-region reverse primers. TCRdb redid the clone calls on the multiplex PCR reads with CATT. Of 50,000 to 75,000 delta-chain clones in the sample, more than 12% were seen once. Trimming cost V 2 bases and J 7 bases, with 17 bases left between them. The CDR3 runs 15 residues. Germline assignment: CDR1 TSWWSYY and CDR2 QGS. There are a few counts of this clone. Its antigen is still unknown. Source material: Vdelta1+ gamma-delta thymocytes from the thymus. The subset here: FACS-sorted CD3+ TCRalphabeta- TCRVdelta1+ TCRVdelta2- thymocytes. The chain has TRDV1 and TRDJ1, with a tentative D call TRDD3 (6 bases). This TCR was sampled from a girl in the first two years of life who had congenital heart surgery. The DNA of the CDR3 is TGTGCTCTTGGGGAATCGGGTATCGGGGGGACTAAACTCATCTTT. It codes for CALGESGIGGTKLIF.